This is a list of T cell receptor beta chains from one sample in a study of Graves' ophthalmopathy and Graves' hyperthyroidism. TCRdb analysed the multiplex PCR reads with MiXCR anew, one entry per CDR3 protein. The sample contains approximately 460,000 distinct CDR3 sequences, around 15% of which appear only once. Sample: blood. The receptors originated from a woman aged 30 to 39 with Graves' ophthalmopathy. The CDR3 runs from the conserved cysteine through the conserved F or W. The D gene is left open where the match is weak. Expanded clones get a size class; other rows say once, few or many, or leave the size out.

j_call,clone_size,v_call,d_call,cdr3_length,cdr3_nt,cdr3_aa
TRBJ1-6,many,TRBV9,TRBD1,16,TGTGCCAGCAGCGTAGGGGACAGGGGCTATAATTCACCCCTCCACTTT,CASSVGDRGYNSPLHF
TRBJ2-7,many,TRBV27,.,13,TGTGCCAGCAGTTTCGGCATAAACTACGAGCAGTACTTC,CASSFGINYEQYF
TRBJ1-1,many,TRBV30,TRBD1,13,TGTGCCTGGAGTGGCCCAGGGGGGTCTGAAGCTTTCTTT,CAWSGPGGSEAFF
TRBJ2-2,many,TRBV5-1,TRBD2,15,TGCGCCAGCAGCCTCCAGCGGGAGAACACCGGGGAGCTGTTTTTT,CASSLQRENTGELFF
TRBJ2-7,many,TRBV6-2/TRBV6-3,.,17,TGTGCCAGCAGTTACCCCTTATCCGGGACCGACTCCTACGAGCAGTACTTC,CASSYPLSGTDSYEQYF
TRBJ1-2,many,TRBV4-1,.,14,TGCGCCAGCAGCCACATACCGGTCATCTATGGCTACACCTTC,CASSHIPVIYGYTF
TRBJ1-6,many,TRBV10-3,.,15,TGTGCCATCAGAGCGACAGAGATCTATAATTCACCCCTCCACTTT,CAIRATEIYNSPLHF
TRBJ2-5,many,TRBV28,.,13,TGTGCCAGCACTGAGGGCACACAAGAGACCCAGTACTTC,CASTEGTQETQYF
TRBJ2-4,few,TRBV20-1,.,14,TGCAGTGCTAGAAAAGGGCCTAGGAAAAACATTAAGTACTTC,CSARKGPRKNIKYF
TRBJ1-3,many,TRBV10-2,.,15,TGCGCCAGCAGCGACGGACAGTCACACCGAAACACCATATATTTT,CASSDGQSHRNTIYF
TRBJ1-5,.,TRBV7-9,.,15,TGTGCCAGCAGCTCGGGAGGGCAGGGCACTCAGCCCCAGCATTTT,CASSSGGQGTQPQHF
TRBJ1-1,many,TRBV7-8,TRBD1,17,TGTGCCAGCAGCTTAGAGGGACAGGGGCCGTGGGGTACTGAAGCTTTCTTT,CASSLEGQGPWGTEAFF
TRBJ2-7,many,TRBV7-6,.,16,TGTGCCAGCAGCCGTTACAGGAGCTTCCAATCCTACGAGCAGTACTTC,CASSRYRSFQSYEQYF
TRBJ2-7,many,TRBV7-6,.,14,TGTGCCAGCAGCGGGGGGACTTTACCCTACGAGCAGTACTTC,CASSGGTLPYEQYF
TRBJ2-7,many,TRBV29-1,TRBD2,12,TGCAGCGTTGAACTAGCGGGAGGTGAGCAGTACTTC,CSVELAGGEQYF
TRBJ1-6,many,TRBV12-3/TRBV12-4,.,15,TGTGCCAGCAGCCACACCGGGACACATAATTCACCCCTCCACTTT,CASSHTGTHNSPLHF
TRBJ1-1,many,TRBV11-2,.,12,TGTGCCAGCAGCTTCGCGAACACTGAAGCTTTCTTT,CASSFANTEAFF
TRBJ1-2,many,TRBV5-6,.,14,TGTGCCAGCAGCTTGGGACAGTTCGTCTATGGCTACACCTTC,CASSLGQFVYGYTF
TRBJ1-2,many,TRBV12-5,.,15,TGTGCTAGTGGTTTGTCGAACAGGGTTTCCTATGGCTACACCTTC,CASGLSNRVSYGYTF
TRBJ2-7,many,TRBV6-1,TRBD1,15,TGTGCCAGCAGCCAAACCAGGGGGCGCTGGTACGAGCAGTACTTC,CASSQTRGRWYEQYF
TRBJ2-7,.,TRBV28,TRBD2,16,TGTGCCAGCAGCTTGGGTAAGGGACTAGCGATCCACGAGCAGTACTTC,CASSLGKGLAIHEQYF
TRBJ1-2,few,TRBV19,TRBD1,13,TGTGCCATCACCGCCGGGACAGGGCAAGGCTACACCTTC,CAITAGTGQGYTF
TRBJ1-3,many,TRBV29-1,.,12,TGCAGCGTAAACGATGGGGGCGACACCATATATTTT,CSVNDGGDTIYF
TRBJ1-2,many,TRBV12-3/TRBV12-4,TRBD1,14,TGTGCCAGCAGTCCGAGGACAGGGGTGCATGGCTACACCTTC,CASSPRTGVHGYTF
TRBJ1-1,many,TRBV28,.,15,TGTGCCAGCAGTCCGCCCAGGGAGATGAGCACTGAAGCTTTCTTT,CASSPPREMSTEAFF
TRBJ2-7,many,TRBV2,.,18,TGTGCCAGCAACCCCAGGGGGGTGGCGGGGACCAGCTCCTACGAGCAGTACTTC,CASNPRGVAGTSSYEQYF
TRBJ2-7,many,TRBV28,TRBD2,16,TGTGCCAGCAGCCTGACTAGCGGGAGTCGAAGATACGAGCAGTACTTC,CASSLTSGSRRYEQYF
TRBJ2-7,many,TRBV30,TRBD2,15,TGTGCCTGGAGTGCACCCGGGACTAGAGGTTACGAGCAGTACTTC,CAWSAPGTRGYEQYF
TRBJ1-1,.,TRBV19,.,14,TGTGCCAGTAGTATCGAGTTTCGGAACACTGAAGCTTTCTTT,CASSIEFRNTEAFF
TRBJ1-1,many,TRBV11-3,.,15,TGTGCCAGCAGCTTACAACCGAGCATGAACACTGAAGCTTTCTTT,CASSLQPSMNTEAFF
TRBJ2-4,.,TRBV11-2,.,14,TGTGCCAGCAGCTTAGATCGGTACAGAAACATTCAGTACTTC,CASSLDRYRNIQYF
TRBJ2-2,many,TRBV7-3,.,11,TGTGCCAGCATCCTCGACGGGGAGCTGTTTTTT,CASILDGELFF
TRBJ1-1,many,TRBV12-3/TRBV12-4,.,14,TGTGCCAGCAGTTTCGCCGGGTGGAGGACTGAAGCTTTCTTT,CASSFAGWRTEAFF
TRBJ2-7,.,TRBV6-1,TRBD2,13,TGTGCCAGCAGGGTTAGCGGGGTTCAGGAGCAGTACTTC,CASRVSGVQEQYF
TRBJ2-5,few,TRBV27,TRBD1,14,TGTGCCAGCAGCGGACAGGCCGAGGGAGAGACCCAGTACTTC,CASSGQAEGETQYF
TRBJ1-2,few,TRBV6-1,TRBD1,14,TGTGCCAGCAATAGCCGGGACAGAGACTATGGCTACACCTTC,CASNSRDRDYGYTF
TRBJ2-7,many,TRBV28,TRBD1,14,TGTGCCAGCAGTTTAGATAACAGGGGTGACGAGCAGTACTTC,CASSLDNRGDEQYF
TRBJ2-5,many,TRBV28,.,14,TGTGCCAGCAGTTCGACAAACCGAGTGGAGACCCAGTACTTC,CASSSTNRVETQYF
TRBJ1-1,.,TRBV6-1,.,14,TGTGCCAGCAGTAGCTTAGCCGTCCAAAACGGAGCTTTCTTT,CASSSLAVQNGAFF
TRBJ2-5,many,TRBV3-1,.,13,TGTGCCAGCAGCCAAGAAACGGTGGAGACCCAGTACTTC,CASSQETVETQYF
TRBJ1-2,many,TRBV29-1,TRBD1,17,TGCAGCGCCCCCGCTCGCCATCACAGGGGAGCTAACTATGGCTACACCTTC,CSAPARHHRGANYGYTF
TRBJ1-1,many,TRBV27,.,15,TGTGCCAGCAGTTTATCGCGACAGACCTACACTGAAGCTTTCTTT,CASSLSRQTYTEAFF
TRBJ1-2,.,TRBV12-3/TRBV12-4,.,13,TGTGCCAGCAGTTTAGGTCGGCAGGGAGGTCGCACCTTC,CASSLGRQGGRTF
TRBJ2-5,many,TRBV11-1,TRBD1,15,TGTGCCAGCAGTTTAACAGGGGGCGCCTTGGAGACCCAGTACTTC,CASSLTGGALETQYF
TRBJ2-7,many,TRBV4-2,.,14,TGTGCCAGCAGCCAAGTTCGCGGGTCCTACGAGCAGTACTTC,CASSQVRGSYEQYF
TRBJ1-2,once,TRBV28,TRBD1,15,TGTGCCAGCAGTCTGGGACAGCATTCCAACTATGGCTACACCTTC,CASSLGQHSNYGYTF
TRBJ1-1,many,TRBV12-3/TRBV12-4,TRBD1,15,TGTGCCAGCAGGCAGCCGGGACAGGGGACCACTGAAGCTTTCTTT,CASRQPGQGTTEAFF
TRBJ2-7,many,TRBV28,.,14,TGTGCCAGCAGTTTATTGACAAATGGCTACGAGCAGTACTTC,CASSLLTNGYEQYF
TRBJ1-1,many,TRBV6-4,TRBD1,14,TGTGCCAGCAGTTACGGGGACAGGAACACTGAAGCTTTCTTT,CASSYGDRNTEAFF
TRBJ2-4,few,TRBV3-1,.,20,TGTGCCAGCAGCCCGTTTATGACAGGGAGGTCTAAACTAGCCAAAAACATTCAGTACTTC,CASSPFMTGRSKLAKNIQYF
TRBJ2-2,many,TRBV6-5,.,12,TGTGCCAGCAGCATCTTGGTCGGGGAGCTGTTTTTT,CASSILVGELFF
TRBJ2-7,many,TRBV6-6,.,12,TGTGCCAGCATTATTAGCGGACAGGAGCAGTACTTC,CASIISGQEQYF
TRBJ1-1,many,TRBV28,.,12,TGTGCCAGCAGTCCCGCGACGGGTGAGACTTTCTTT,CASSPATGETFF
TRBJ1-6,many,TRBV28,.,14,TGTGCCAGCAGTACCGCTCAAGAGCATTCACCCCTCCACTTT,CASSTAQEHSPLHF
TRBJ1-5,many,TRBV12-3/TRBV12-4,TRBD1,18,TGTGCCAGCAGCCCTGTCCCGGGACAGGGGAGAGGCAATCAGCCCCAGCATTTT,CASSPVPGQGRGNQPQHF